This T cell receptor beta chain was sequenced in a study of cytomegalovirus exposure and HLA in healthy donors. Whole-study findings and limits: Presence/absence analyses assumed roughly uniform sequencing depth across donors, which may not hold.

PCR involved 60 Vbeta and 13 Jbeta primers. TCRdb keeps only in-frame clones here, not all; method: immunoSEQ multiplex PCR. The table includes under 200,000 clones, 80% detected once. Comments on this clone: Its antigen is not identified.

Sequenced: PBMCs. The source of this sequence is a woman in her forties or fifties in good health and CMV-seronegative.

The CDR3 nucleotides read TGTGCCAGTTCCCGACTAGCGGCACACCAAGAGACCCAGTACTTC. Translating gives CASSRLAAHQETQYF. The V and J genes are TRBV19 and TRBJ2-5, with 9 bases identical to TRBD2. This CDR3 region has 15 residues. CDR1 and CDR2 (germline): LNHDA, SQIVND (reference sequence). V was clipped by 8 bases and J by 0 bases; unmatched bases: 7.